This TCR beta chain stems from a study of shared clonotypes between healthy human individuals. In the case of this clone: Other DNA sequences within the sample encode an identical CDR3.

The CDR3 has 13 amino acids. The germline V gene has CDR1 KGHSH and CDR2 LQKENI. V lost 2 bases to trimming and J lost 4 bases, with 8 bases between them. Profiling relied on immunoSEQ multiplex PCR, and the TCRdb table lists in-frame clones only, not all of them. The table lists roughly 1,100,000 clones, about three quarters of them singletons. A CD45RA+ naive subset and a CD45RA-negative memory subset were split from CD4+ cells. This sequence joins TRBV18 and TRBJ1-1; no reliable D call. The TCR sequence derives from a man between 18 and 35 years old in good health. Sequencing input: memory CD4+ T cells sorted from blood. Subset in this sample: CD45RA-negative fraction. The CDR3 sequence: CASSPRAGTEAFF. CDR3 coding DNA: TGTGCCAGCTCACCAAGGGCAGGCACTGAAGCTTTCTTT. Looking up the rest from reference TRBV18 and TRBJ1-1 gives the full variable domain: NAGVMQNPRHLVRRRGQEARLRCSPMKGHSHVYWYRQLPEEGLKFMVYLQKENIIDESGMPKERFSAEFPKEGPSILRIQQVVRGDSAAYFCASSPRAGTEAFFGQGTRLTVV.